This entry is about one T cell receptor (beta chain). This sample is drawn from a study of T cell changes during pregnancy in multiple sclerosis. Generated by immunoSEQ multiplex PCR, the TCRdb table keeps only in-frame clones and is missing some. The table records fewer than 20,000 clones, about 85% of them present only once. This CDR3 has 12 amino acids. Trimming shortened V by 5 bases and J by 3 bases, and 5 bases separated the two germline ends. In germline, CDR1 is SEHNR, CDR2 FQNEAQ (reference sequence). This chain links TRBV7-9 with TRBJ1-5; D uncertain. The sample in question was CD8+ T cells from peripheral blood mononuclear cells, obtained after pregnancy. The sequence derives from a female donor with multiple sclerosis, enrolled in a pregnancy study. The CDR3 here is CASSKYNQPQHF. The CDR3 nucleotides are TGTGCCAGCAGCAAATACAATCAGCCCCAGCATTTT.